This note documents a single T cell receptor (beta chain) sequence. The sample is drawn from a study of blood T cell repertoires in COVID-19. Study summary: Researchers got acute and convalescent COVID-19 samples from the United States, Italy and Spain.

TCRdb's copy holds only in-frame clones and misses some; the assay was immunoSEQ multiplex PCR. The table includes some 66,000 clones, about 80% detected once. The CDR3 totals 14 residues. V was shortened by 6 bases and J by 5 bases, with 17 bases between the two germline ends. Germline V gene lookup returns CDR1 KGHSH and CDR2 LQKENI. The clonotype comes from a woman of 80 years or more with acute or convalescent COVID-19. The sample taken for sequencing was peripheral blood. The chain couples TRBV18 to TRBJ2-7; D is perhaps TRBD2 (7 bases). The CDR3 sequence is CASSLRGATNEQYF. The DNA of the CDR3 is TGTGCCAGCTCCCTCCGGGGGGCGACAAACGAGCAGTACTTC.